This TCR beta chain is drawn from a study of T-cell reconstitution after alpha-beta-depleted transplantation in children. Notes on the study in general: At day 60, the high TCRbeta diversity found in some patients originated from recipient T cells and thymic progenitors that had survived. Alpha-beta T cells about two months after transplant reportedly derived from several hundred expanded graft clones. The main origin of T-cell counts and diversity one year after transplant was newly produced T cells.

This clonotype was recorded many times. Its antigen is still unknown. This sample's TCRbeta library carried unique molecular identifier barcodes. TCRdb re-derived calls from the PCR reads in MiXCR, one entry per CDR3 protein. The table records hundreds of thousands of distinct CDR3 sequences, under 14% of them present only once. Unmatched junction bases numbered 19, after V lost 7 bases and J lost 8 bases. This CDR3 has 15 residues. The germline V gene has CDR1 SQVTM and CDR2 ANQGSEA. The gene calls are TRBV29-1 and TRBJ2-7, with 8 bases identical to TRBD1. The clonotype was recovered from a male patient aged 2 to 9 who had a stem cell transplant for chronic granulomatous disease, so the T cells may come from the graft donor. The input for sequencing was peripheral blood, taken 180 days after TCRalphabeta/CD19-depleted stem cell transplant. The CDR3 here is CSAQKARTGSTKQYF. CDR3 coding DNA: TGCAGCGCACAGAAGGCCCGGACAGGGTCCACGAAGCAGTACTTC.